This T cell receptor (beta chain) emerged from a study of T cells after posttransplantation cyclophosphamide. Profiling relied on immunoSEQ multiplex PCR, and the TCRdb table lists in-frame clones only, not all of them. The table lists about 52,000 clones, roughly 92% of them singletons, with around 3% in the top ten. Sequencing was done on a sample of PBMCs. This receptor was taken from a woman in her 30s in good health and a related stem cell transplant donor.

The CDR3 is CASKEGGASNQPQHF. In nucleotides, the CDR3 is TGTGCCAGCAAAGAAGGGGGCGCGAGCAATCAGCCCCAGCATTTT. The chain joins TRBV2 to TRBJ1-5, with 7 nucleotides matching TRBD1. Germline loops: CDR1 SNHLY, CDR2 FYNNEI. The CDR3 totals 15 residues. V shed 7 bases and J 1 base; nucleotides not matched to a gene: 7. Using reference TRBV2 and TRBJ1-5 for the parts outside the CDR3, the full variable domain is EPEVTQTPSHQVTQMGQEVILRCVPISNHLYFYWYRQILGQKVEFLVSFYNNEISEKSEIFDDQFSVERPDGSNFTLKIRSTKLEDSAMYFCASKEGGASNQPQHFGDGTRLSIL.